The T cell receptor (beta chain) under discussion was sequenced for a study of OX40 agonist ivuxolimab in advanced cancers. Study-level findings and limits: Among the lowest levels of clonal expansion were found in partial responders at 0.1-3.0 mg/kg.

Blood got drawn at baseline, again on cycle 4 day 1, and then on cycle 7 day 1. About this clone itself: What it binds is unknown.

Sequencing used immunoSEQ multiplex PCR; TCRdb keeps in-frame clones, though not all of them. The sample has approximately 24,000 clones; 84% are singletons. The germline V gene has CDR1 SNHLY and CDR2 FYNNEI. V lost 3 bases and J 4 bases, leaving 6 bases between the germline ends. CDR3 size: 12 residues. The chain is built from TRBV2 and TRBJ2-5; D is perhaps TRBD2 (5 bases). The TCR sequence derives from an adult with an advanced solid tumor such as melanoma, head and neck, liver or kidney cancer. Sequences were derived from CD4+ or CD8+ T cells sorted from blood, sampled in a trial of the OX40 agonist ivuxolimab. The CDR3 sequence is CASSDRGETQYF. Here the CDR3 DNA reads TGTGCCAGCAGTGATCGGGGAGAGACCCAGTACTTC.